A single count supports the clone carrying this TCR beta chain. These donors counted as nominally healthy when sampled, but unrecorded immune exposures were likely. V was pared by 3 bases and J by 1 base, with 12 bases between. Germline V gene lookup returns CDR1 LGHNA and CDR2 YNFKEQ. The CDR3 consists of 15 residues. This sample stems from a study of cytomegalovirus exposure and HLA in healthy donors. Use of 60 Vbeta and 13 Jbeta primers characterized the PCR. The method was immunoSEQ multiplex PCR; TCRdb's version includes in-frame clones alone and lacks a portion of them. The top ten hold about 1.8% of the sample, which has fewer than 120,000 clones, more than 75% seen once.

The TCR was taken from a man aged 35 to 55 in good health and CMV-seronegative. This chain uses TRBV4-2 with TRBJ1-1; D is unclear. The material sequenced was PBMCs. The CDR3, as DNA: TGTGCCAGCAGCCATCAAGCCGAGGGGAACACTGAAGCTTTCTTT. Protein: CASSHQAEGNTEAFF.